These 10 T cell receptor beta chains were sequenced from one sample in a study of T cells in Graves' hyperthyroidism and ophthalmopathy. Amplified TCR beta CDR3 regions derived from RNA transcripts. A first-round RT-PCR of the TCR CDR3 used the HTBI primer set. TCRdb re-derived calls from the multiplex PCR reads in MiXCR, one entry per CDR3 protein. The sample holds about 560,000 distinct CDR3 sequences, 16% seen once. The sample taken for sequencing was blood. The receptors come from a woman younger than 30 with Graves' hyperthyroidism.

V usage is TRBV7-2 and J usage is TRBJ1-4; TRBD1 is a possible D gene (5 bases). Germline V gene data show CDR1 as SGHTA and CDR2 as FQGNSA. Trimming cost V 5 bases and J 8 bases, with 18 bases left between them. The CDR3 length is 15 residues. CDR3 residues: CASSLGTGGYEKLFF. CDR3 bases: TGTGCCAGCAGCCTCGGGACCGGGGGATACGAAAAACTGTTTTTT.

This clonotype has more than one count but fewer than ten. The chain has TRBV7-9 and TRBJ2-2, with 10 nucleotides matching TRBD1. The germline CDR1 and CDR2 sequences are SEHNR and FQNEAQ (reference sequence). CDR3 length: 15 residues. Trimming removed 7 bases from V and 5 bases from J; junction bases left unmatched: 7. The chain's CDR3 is CASTGTGVATGELFF. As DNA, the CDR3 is TGTGCCAGCACCGGGACAGGGGTAGCGACCGGGGAGCTGTTTTTT.

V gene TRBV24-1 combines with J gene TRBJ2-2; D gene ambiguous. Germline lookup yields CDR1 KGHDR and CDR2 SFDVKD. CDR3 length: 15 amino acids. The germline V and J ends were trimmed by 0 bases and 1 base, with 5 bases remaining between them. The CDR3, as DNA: TGTGCCACCAGTGATTTGACGGGGAACACCGGGGAGCTGTTTTTT. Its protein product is CATSDLTGNTGELFF.

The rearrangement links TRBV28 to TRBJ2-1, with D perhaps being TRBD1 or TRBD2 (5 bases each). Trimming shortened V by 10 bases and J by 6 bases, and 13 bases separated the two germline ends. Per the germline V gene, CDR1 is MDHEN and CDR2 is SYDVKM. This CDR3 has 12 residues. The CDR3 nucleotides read TGTGCCATCCGGGGACGGGGCAATGAGCAGTTCTTC. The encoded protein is CAIRGRGNEQFF.

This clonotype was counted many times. CDR3 bases: TGTGCCAGCAGTGAAGGGCCTAGGGGCAAAGAGACCCAGTACTTC. Its protein is CASSEGPRGKETQYF. The chain combines TRBV2 with TRBJ2-5, with D possibly being TRBD1 (5 bases). Germline values: CDR1 SNHLY, CDR2 FYNNEI. This CDR3 region has 15 residues. The V end was cut by 1 base, the J end by 3 bases, with 12 bases between.

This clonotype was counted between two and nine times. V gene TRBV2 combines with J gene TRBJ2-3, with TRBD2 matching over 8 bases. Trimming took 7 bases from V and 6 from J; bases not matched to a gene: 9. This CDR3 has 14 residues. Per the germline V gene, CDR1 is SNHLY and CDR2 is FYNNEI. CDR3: CASILAGGPDTQYF. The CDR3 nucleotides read TGTGCCAGCATCCTGGCGGGAGGTCCGGATACGCAGTATTTT.

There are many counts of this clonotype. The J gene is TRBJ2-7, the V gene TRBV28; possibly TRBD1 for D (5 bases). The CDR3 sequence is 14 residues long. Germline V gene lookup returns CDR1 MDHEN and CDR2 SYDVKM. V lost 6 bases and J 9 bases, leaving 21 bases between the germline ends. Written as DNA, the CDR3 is TGTGCCAGCAGGGGTACATTGTCCCATCAGGGGCAGTACTTC. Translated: CASRGTLSHQGQYF.

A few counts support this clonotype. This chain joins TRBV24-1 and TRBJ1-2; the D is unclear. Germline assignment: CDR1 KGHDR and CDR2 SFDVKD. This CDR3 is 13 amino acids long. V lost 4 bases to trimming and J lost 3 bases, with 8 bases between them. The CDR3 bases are TGTGCCACCAGTGACCCCCCCGACTATGGCTACACCTTC. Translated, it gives CATSDPPDYGYTF.

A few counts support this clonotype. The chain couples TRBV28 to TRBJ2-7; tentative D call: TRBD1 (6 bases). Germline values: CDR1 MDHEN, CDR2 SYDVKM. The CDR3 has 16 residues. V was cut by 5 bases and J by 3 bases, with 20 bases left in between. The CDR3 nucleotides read TGTGCCAGCAGTCTAAGGGGGAAGGGGACACACTACGAGCAGTACTTC. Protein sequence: CASSLRGKGTHYEQYF. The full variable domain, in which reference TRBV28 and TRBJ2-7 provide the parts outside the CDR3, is DVKVTQSSRYLVKRTGEKVFLECVQDMDHENMFWYRQDPGLGLRLIYFSYDVKMKEKGDIPEGYSVSREKKERFSLILESASTNQTSMYLCASSLRGKGTHYEQYFGPGTRLTVT.

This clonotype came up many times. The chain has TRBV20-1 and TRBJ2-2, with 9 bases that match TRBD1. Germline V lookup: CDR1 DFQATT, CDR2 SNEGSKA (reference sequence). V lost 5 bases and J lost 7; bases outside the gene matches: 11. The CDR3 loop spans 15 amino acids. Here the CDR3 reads CSAERPDRGGGELFF. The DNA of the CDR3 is TGCAGTGCTGAACGGCCGGACAGGGGAGGCGGGGAGCTGTTTTTT.